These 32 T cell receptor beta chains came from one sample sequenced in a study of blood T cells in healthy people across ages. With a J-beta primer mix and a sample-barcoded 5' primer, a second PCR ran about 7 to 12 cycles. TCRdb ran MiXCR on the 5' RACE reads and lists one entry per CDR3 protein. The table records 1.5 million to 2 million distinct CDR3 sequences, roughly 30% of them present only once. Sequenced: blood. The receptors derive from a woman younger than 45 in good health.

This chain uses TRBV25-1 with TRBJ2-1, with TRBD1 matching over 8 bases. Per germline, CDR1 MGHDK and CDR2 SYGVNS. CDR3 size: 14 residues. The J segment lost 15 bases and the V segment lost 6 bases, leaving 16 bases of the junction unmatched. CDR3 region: CASSFLTGDESAFF. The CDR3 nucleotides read TGTGCCAGCAGCTTTCTGACAGGGGATGAGTCCGCGTTCTTC.

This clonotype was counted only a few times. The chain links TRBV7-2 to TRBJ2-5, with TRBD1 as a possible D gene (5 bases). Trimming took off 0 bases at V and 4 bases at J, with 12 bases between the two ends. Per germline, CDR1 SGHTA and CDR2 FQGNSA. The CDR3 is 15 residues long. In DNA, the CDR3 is TGTGCCAGCAGCTTAGCGGGGCTACCCCGAGAGACCCAGTACTTC. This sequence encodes CASSLAGLPRETQYF.

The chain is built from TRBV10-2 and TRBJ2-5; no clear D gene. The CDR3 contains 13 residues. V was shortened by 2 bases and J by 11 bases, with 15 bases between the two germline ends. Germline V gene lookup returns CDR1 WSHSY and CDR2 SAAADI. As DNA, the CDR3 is TGCGCCAGCAGTGAGGTAGACAACAATGAGCAGTACTTC. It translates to CASSEVDNNEQYF.

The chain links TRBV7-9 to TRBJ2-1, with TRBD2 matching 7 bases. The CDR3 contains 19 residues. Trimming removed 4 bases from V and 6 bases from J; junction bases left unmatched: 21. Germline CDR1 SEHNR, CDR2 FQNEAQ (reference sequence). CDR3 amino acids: CASSSTSLSGRETCNEQFF. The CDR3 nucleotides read TGTGCCAGCAGCTCCACCTCCCTCTCGGGGCGGGAGACATGCAATGAGCAGTTCTTC.

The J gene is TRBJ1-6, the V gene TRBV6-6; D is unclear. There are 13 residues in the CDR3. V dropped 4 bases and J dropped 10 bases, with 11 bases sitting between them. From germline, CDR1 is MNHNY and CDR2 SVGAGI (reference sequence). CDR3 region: CASSLEGASPLHF. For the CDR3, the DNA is TGTGCCAGCAGTTTAGAGGGTGCGTCACCCCTCCACTTT.

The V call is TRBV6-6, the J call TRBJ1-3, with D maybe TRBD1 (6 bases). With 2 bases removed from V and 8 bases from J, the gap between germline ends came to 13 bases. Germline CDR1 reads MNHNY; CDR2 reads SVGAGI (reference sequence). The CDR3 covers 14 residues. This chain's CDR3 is CASSYPGQPDTIYF. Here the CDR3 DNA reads TGTGCCAGCAGTTACCCTGGACAGCCCGACACCATATATTTT.

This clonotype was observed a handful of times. The CDR3, as DNA: TGTGCCACCAGTGATCCCTCAACTAGCGGGAGCTACAATGAGCAGTTCTTC. Translated, it gives CATSDPSTSGSYNEQFF. The chain has TRBV24-1 and TRBJ2-1; 11 positions match TRBD2. V trimming: 3 bases; J trimming: 3 bases; junction bases outside the gene matches: 6. The CDR3 length is 17 residues. Looked up from germline, CDR1 is KGHDR and CDR2 is SFDVKD.

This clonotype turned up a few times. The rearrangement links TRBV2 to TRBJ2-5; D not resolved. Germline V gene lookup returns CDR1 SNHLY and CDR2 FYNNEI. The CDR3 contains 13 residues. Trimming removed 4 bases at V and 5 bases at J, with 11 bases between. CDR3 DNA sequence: TGTGCCAGCAGTGGAGTTTTTTTGGAGACCCAGTACTTC. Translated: CASSGVFLETQYF.

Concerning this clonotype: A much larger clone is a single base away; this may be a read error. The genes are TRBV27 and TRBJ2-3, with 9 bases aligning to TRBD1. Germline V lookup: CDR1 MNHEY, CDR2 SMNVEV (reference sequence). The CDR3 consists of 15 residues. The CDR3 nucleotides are TGTGCCAGCAGCCCGGGACAGGGTAATACAGCTACGCAGTATTTT. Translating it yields CASSPGQGNTATQYF.

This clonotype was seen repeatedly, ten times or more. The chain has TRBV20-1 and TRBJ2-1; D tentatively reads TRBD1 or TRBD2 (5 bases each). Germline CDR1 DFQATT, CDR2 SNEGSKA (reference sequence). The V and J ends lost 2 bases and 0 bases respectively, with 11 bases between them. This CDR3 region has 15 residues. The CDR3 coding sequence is TGCAGTGCTAGAACCGGGACGAGCTCCTACAATGAGCAGTTCTTC. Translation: CSARTGTSSYNEQFF.

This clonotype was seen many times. The CDR3 DNA follows: TGTGCCAGCAGGCCCGGGACTACCGCAGCCTACGAGCAGTACTTC. Encoded protein: CASRPGTTAAYEQYF. J is TRBJ2-7 and V is TRBV12-3 or TRBV12-4, with 7 bases identical to TRBD2. The V and J ends lost 6 bases and 2 bases, in that order; junction bases with no gene match: 10. The CDR3 spans 15 residues.

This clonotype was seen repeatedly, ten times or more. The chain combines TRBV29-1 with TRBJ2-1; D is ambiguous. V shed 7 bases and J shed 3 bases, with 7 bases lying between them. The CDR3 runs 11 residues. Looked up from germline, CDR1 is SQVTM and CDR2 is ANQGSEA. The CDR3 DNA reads TGCAGCGCTCATATCTACAATGAGCAGTTCTTC. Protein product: CSAHIYNEQFF.

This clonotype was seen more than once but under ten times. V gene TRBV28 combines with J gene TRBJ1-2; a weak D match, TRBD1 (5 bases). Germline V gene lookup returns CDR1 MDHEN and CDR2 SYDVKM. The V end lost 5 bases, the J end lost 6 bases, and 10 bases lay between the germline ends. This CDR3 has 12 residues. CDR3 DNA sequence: TGTGCCAGCAGTCTCGGGGCCCATGGCTACACCTTC. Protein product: CASSLGAHGYTF.

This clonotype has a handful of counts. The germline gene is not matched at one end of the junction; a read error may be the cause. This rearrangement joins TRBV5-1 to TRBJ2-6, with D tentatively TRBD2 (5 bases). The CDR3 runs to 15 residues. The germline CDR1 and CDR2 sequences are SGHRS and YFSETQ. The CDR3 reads CASSLEVGGANVLTF. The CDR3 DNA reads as TGTGCCAGCAGCTTGGAGGTTGGTGGGGCCAACGTCCTGACTTTC.

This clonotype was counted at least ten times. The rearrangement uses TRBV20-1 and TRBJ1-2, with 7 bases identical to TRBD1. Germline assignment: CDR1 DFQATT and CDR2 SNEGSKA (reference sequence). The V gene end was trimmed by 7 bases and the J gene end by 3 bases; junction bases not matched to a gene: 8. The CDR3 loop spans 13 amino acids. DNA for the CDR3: TGCAGTGTTCTCAGGGGGGAAGACTATGGCTACACCTTC. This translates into CSVLRGEDYGYTF.

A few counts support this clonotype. CDR3 residues: CSVSPGGNYGYTF. CDR3 DNA: TGCAGCGTTTCCCCCGGGGGTAACTATGGCTACACCTTC. The gene calls are TRBV29-1 and TRBJ1-2; D possibly corresponds to TRBD1 (5 bases). There are 13 residues in the CDR3. The V and J ends lost 5 bases and 1 base respectively, with 11 bases between them. Germline V gives CDR1 SQVTM, CDR2 ANQGSEA.

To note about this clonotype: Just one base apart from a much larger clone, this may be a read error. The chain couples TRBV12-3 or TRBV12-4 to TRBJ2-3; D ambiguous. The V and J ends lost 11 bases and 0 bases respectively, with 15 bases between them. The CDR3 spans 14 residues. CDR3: CAGSWASSTDTQYF. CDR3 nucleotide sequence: TGTGCCGGCTCCTGGGCTTCTAGCACAGATACGCAGTATTTT.

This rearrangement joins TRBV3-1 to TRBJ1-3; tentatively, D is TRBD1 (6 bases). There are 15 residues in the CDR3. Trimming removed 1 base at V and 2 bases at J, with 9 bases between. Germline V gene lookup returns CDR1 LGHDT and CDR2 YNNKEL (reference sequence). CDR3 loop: CASSQGGTTGNTIYF. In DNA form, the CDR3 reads TGTGCCAGCAGCCAAGGCGGGACAACTGGAAACACCATATATTTT.

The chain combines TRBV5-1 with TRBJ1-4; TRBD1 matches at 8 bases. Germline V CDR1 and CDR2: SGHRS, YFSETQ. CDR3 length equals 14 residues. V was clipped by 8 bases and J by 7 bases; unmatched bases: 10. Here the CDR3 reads CASAQDRAGEKLFF. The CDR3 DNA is TGCGCCAGTGCGCAGGACAGGGCGGGTGAAAAACTGTTTTTT.

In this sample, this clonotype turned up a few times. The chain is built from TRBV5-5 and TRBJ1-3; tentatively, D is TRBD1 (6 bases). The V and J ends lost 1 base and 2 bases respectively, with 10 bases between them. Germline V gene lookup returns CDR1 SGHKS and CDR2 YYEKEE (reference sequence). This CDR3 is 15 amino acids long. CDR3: CASSLLGAPGNTIYF. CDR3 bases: TGTGCCAGCAGCTTGTTGGGGGCTCCTGGAAACACCATATATTTT.

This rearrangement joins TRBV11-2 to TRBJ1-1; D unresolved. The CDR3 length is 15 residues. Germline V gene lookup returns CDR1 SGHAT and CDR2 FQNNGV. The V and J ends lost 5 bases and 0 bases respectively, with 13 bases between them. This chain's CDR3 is CASSKAHSMNTEAFF. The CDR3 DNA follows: TGTGCCAGCAGCAAAGCCCACAGTATGAACACTGAAGCTTTCTTT.

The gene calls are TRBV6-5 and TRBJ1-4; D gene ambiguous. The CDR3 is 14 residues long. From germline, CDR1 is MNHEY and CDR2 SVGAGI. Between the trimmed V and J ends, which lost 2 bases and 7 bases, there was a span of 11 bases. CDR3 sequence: CASSYGPRGEKLFF. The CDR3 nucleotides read TGTGCCAGCAGTTACGGGCCGCGAGGTGAAAAACTGTTTTTT.

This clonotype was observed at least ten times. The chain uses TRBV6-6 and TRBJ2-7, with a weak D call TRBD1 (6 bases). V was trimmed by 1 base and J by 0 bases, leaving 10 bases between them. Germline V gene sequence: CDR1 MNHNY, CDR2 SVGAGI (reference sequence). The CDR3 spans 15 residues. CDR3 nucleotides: TGTGCCAGCAGTTACTTGGGGGACAACTCCTACGAGCAGTACTTC. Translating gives CASSYLGDNSYEQYF.

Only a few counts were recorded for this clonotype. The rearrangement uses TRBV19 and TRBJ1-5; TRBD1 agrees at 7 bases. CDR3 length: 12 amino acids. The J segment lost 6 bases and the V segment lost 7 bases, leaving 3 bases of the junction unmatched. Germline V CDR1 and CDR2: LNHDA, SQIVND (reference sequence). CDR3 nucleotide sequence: TGTGCCAGTACCCAGGGGGGTCAGCCCCAGCATTTT. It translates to CASTQGGQPQHF.

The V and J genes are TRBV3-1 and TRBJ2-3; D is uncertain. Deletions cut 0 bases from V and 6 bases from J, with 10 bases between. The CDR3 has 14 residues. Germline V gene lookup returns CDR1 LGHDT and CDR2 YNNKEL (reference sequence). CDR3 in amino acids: CASSQDSPEDTQYF. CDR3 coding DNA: TGTGCCAGCAGCCAAGACTCCCCCGAGGATACGCAGTATTTT.

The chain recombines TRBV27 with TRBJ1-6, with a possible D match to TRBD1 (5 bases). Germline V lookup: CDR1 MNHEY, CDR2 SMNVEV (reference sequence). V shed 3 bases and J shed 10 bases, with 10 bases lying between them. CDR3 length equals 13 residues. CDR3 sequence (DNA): TGTGCCAGCAGTTTTAGGGACTACTCACCCCTCCACTTT. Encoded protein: CASSFRDYSPLHF.

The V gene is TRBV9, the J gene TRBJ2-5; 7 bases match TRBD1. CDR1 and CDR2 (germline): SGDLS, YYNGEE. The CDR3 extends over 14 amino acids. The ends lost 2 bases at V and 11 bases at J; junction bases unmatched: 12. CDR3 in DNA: TGTGCCAGCAGCGTCTCCAGGGGGATAGAGAGGCAGTACTTC. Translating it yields CASSVSRGIERQYF. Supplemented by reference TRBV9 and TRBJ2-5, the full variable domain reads DSGVTQTPKHLITATGQRVTLRCSPRSGDLSVYWYQQSLDQGLQFLIQYYNGEERAKGNILERFSAQQFPDLHSELNLSSLELGDSALYFCASSVSRGIERQYFGPGTRLLVL.

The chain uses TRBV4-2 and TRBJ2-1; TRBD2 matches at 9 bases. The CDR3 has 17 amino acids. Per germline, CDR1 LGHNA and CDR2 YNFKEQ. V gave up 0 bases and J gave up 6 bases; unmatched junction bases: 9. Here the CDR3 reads CASSQDWSSGGTNEQFF. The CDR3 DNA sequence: TGTGCCAGCAGCCAAGATTGGAGTAGCGGGGGCACCAATGAGCAGTTCTTC.

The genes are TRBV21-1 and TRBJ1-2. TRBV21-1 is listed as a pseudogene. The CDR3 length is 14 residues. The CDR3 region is CASTFRGGPYGYTF. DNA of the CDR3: TGTGCCAGCACCTTCAGAGGAGGGCCCTATGGCTACACCTTC.

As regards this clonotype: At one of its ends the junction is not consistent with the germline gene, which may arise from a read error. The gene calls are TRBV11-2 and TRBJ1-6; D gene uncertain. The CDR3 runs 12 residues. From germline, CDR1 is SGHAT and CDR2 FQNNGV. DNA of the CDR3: TGTGCCAGCAGCCCCAGAGTTTCACCCCCCCACTTT. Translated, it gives CASSPRVSPPHF.

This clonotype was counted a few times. CDR3 residues: CSARAGSVIETQYF. The CDR3 nucleotides are TGCAGTGCTAGAGCCGGGAGCGTTATAGAGACCCAGTACTTC. The genes are TRBV20-1 and TRBJ2-5, with a tentative D call TRBD2 (6 bases). This CDR3 contains 14 residues. The germline CDR1 and CDR2 sequences are DFQATT and SNEGSKA (reference sequence). The germline V and J ends were trimmed by 1 base and 4 bases, with 13 bases remaining between them.

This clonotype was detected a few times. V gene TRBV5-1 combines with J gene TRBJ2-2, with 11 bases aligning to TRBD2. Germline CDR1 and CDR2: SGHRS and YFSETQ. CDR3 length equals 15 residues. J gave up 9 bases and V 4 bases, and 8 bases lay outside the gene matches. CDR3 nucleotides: TGCGCCAGCAGCCCAGTAGCGGGGGGGTTCCGGGAGCTGTTTTTT. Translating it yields CASSPVAGGFRELFF.